This TCR beta chain was sequenced in a study of T cell responses to AZD1222 COVID-19 vaccine. CDR3 length: 15 amino acids. CDR1 is MNHEY and CDR2 is SVGAGI in the germline V gene. V dropped 0 bases and J dropped 2 bases, with 8 bases sitting between them. TCRdb's table, derived via immunoSEQ multiplex PCR, lists solely in-frame clones and lacks some. The sample lists fewer than 85,000 clones, 80% to 90% occurring once. This TCR came from an adult in good health. The rearrangement joins TRBV6-5 to TRBJ1-5, with D unclear. This sample comprised peripheral blood, obtained on day 0 of AZD1222 vaccination. Here the CDR3 DNA reads TGTGCCAGCAGTTACTCCCTCATCGGCAATCAGCCCCAGCATTTT. Amino acids: CASSYSLIGNQPQHF.